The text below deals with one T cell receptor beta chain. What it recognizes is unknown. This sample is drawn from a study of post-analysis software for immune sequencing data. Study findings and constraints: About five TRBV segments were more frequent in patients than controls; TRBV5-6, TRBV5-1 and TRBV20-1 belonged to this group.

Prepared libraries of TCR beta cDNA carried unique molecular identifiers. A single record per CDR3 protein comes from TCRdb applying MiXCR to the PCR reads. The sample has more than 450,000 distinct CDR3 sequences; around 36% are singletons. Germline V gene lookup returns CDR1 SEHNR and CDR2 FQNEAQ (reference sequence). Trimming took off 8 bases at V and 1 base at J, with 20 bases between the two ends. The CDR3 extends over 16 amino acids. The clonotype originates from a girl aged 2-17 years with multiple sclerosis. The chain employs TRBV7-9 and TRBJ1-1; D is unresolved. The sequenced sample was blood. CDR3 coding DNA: TGTGCCAGCGCCCCTACCGGTCGGGGTGGGAACACTGAAGCTTTCTTT. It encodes CASAPTGRGGNTEAFF.